These 27 T cell receptor beta chains were sequenced from one sample in a study of T cells after yellow fever vaccination. MiXCR, applied by TCRdb to the 5' RACE reads, yields one record per CDR3 protein. The repertoire holds approximately 240,000 distinct CDR3 sequences, with about 3.9% as singletons. The specimen was PBMCs, collected 15 days after the yellow fever booster vaccination. These receptors were taken from a man between 18 and 29 years old who received the YFV17D yellow fever vaccine.

This clonotype has ten or more counts. The genes are TRBV5-1 and TRBJ2-2, with 9 positions matching TRBD1. Germline CDR1 SGHRS, CDR2 YFSETQ. Trimming at V came to 0 bases and at J to 7 bases, leaving 4 bases not matched to a gene. The CDR3 is 15 amino acids. CDR3 sequence (DNA): TGCGCCAGCAGCTTGGAACAGGGGGCCGTCGGGGAGCTGTTTTTT. Translating it yields CASSLEQGAVGELFF. Full variable domain (outside the CDR3, taken from reference TRBV5-1 and TRBJ2-2): KAGVTQTPRYLIKTRGQQVTLSCSPISGHRSVSWYQQTPGQGLQFLFEYFSETQRNKGNFPGRFSGRQFSNSRSEMNVSTLELGDSALYLCASSLEQGAVGELFFGEGSRLTVL.

This clonotype was counted only a few times. This rearrangement joins TRBV27 to TRBJ1-2, with no clear D. The germline CDR1 and CDR2 sequences are MNHEY and SMNVEV (reference sequence). The V and J ends lost 3 bases and 4 bases respectively, with 15 bases between them. The CDR3 runs to 15 residues. The CDR3 coding sequence is TGTGCCAGCAGTTTTATTCCCCCAGGCATCTATGGCTACACCTTC. Protein sequence: CASSFIPPGIYGYTF.

Ten or more counts support this clonotype. This chain joins TRBV7-2 and TRBJ2-3; 7 bases are shared with TRBD1. The CDR3 contains 13 residues. The junction had 2 bases not matched to a gene; V was cut back by 3 bases and J by 5 bases. CDR1 SGHTA and CDR2 FQGNSA come from the germline V gene. The CDR3 DNA reads as TGTGCCAGCAGCTTGGGACAGAAAGATACGCAGTATTTT. The encoded protein is CASSLGQKDTQYF.

This clonotype was counted many times. The J gene is TRBJ1-2, the V gene TRBV7-2, with a tentative D call TRBD1 (5 bases). Trimming shortened V by 4 bases and J by 11 bases, and 23 bases separated the two germline ends. Germline V gives CDR1 SGHTA, CDR2 FQGNSA. This CDR3 is 15 amino acids long. The CDR3 DNA is TGTGCCAGCAGCTCCCGGGACCGCCGAGATGAGGGGTACACCTTC. Translation: CASSSRDRRDEGYTF.

This clonotype was recorded at least ten times. V usage is TRBV4-2 and J usage is TRBJ1-1; D gene uncertain. CDR3 length: 12 residues. Between the trimmed V and J ends, which lost 0 bases and 10 bases, there was a span of 9 bases. Germline V gives CDR1 LGHNA, CDR2 YNFKEQ. The CDR3 protein is CASSQDGRGAFF. CDR3 DNA: TGTGCCAGCAGCCAAGATGGGCGCGGAGCTTTCTTT.

This clonotype appeared many times. The chain combines TRBV20-1 with TRBJ2-7; TRBD2 matches 7 bases. Germline CDR1 is DFQATT and CDR2 is SNEGSKA (reference sequence). This CDR3 has 14 residues. Unmatched junction bases numbered 13, after V lost 6 bases and J lost 5 bases. This CDR3 reads CSASSGASWDEQYF. CDR3 coding DNA: TGCAGTGCGAGCAGCGGGGCCTCATGGGACGAGCAGTACTTC.

This clonotype was counted ten times or more. The chain recombines TRBV4-3 with TRBJ2-7; D is perhaps TRBD1 or TRBD2 (5 bases each). The germline V gene has CDR1 LGHNA and CDR2 YSLEER. The CDR3 covers 13 residues. With 4 bases removed from V and 6 bases from J, the gap between germline ends came to 13 bases. Here the CDR3 reads CASSPRGGAEQYF. The DNA for the CDR3 is TGCGCCAGCAGCCCCCGGGGCGGTGCCGAGCAGTACTTC.

This clonotype was counted ten times or more. The V call is TRBV9, the J call TRBJ2-6, with D tentatively TRBD2 (5 bases). Looked up from germline, CDR1 is SGDLS and CDR2 is YYNGEE. Trimming stripped 9 bases from V and 0 bases from J, with 10 bases between. The CDR3 is made up of 14 amino acids. In DNA form, the CDR3 reads TGTGCCACCGGCGGAGGCTCTGGGGCCAACGTCCTGACTTTC. This codes for CATGGGSGANVLTF.

This clonotype has ten or more counts. The rearrangement joins TRBV20-1 to TRBJ2-1; no clear D gene. The CDR3 runs to 15 residues. The V gene lost 0 bases and the J gene lost 0 bases, with 9 bases spanning the gap. Germline assignment: CDR1 DFQATT and CDR2 SNEGSKA (reference sequence). For the CDR3, the DNA is TGCAGTGCTAGAGATGATCTTAGCTCCTACAATGAGCAGTTCTTC. It yields the protein CSARDDLSSYNEQFF.

There are many counts of this clonotype. The chain links TRBV7-9 to TRBJ1-3; perhaps TRBD1 as D (6 bases). The germline V and J ends were trimmed by 6 bases and 1 base, with 19 bases remaining between them. The germline V gene encodes CDR1 SEHNR and CDR2 FQNEAQ (reference sequence). The CDR3 extends over 17 amino acids. CDR3 in amino acids: CASRYNRDTSSGNTIYF. The CDR3 nucleotides are TGTGCCAGCAGATATAACCGGGACACATCTTCTGGAAACACCATATATTTT.

This clonotype was detected ten times or more. The V call is TRBV12-3 or TRBV12-4, the J call TRBJ1-5, with 10 bases fitting TRBD1. Unmatched junction bases numbered 25, after V lost 6 bases and J lost 2 bases. This CDR3 comprises 22 residues. The CDR3 coding sequence is TGTGCCAGCAGCAATATTAGTTTTCTCCTGGGACAGGGGTTGAGGGGCAATCAGCCCCAGCATTTT. Its translation is CASSNISFLLGQGLRGNQPQHF.

This clonotype was seen repeatedly, ten times or more. This sequence joins TRBV19 and TRBJ2-1; D is unresolved. Germline V gene data show CDR1 as LNHDA and CDR2 as SQIVND (reference sequence). V lost 9 bases and J lost 0, with 15 bases in between. This CDR3 has 15 residues. CDR3 protein: CARRLEASSYNEQFF. CDR3 coding DNA: TGTGCCAGACGCCTAGAAGCCTCCTCCTACAATGAGCAGTTCTTC.

The chain carries TRBV3-1 and TRBJ2-5; the D is unclear. CDR3 size: 14 residues. V was clipped by 0 bases and J by 6 bases, with 11 bases between them. The germline CDR1 and CDR2 sequences are LGHDT and YNNKEL (reference sequence). The CDR3 spells CASSQDTVGKTQYF. CDR3 DNA sequence: TGTGCCAGCAGCCAAGATACAGTTGGGAAGACCCAGTACTTC.

In this sample, this clonotype turned up many times. The chain employs TRBV29-1 and TRBJ2-7, with TRBD1 as a possible D gene (6 bases). The CDR3 has 12 residues. From germline, CDR1 is SQVTM and CDR2 ANQGSEA. V lost 4 bases to trimming and J lost 0 bases, with 7 bases between them. CDR3 sequence reads: CSVAGDSYEQYF. The CDR3 region has the DNA TGCAGCGTTGCAGGGGACTCCTACGAGCAGTACTTC.

This clonotype was detected ten times or more. This rearrangement joins TRBV7-2 to TRBJ2-5; perhaps TRBD2 as D (6 bases). V shed 3 bases and J shed 5 bases, with 16 bases lying between them. In germline, CDR1 is SGHTA, CDR2 FQGNSA. The CDR3 is made up of 15 amino acids. The CDR3 here is CASSLMGGERETQYF. In nucleotides, the CDR3 is TGTGCCAGCAGCTTGATGGGCGGGGAGAGGGAGACCCAGTACTTC.

The table lists this clonotype with many counts. The chain recombines TRBV20-1 with TRBJ1-6; no clear D gene. Germline values: CDR1 DFQATT, CDR2 SNEGSKA (reference sequence). The CDR3 consists of 13 residues. Trimming removed 4 bases at V and 9 bases at J, with 13 bases between. The CDR3 loop is CSATSRGISPLHF. The CDR3 DNA reads TGCAGTGCTACCAGCCGGGGAATTTCACCCCTCCACTTT.

This clonotype was picked up many times. The chain is built from TRBV7-9 and TRBJ1-1; a possible D gene is TRBD1 (6 bases). The germline CDR1 and CDR2 sequences are SEHNR and FQNEAQ (reference sequence). The CDR3 length is 15 residues. Trimming took off 2 bases at V and 4 bases at J, with 14 bases between the two ends. As DNA, the CDR3 is TGTGCCAGCAGCTTAAACCCAGGAGGGGGCACTGAAGCTTTCTTT. Its translation is CASSLNPGGGTEAFF.

This clonotype was detected ten times or more. The rearrangement joins TRBV6-5 to TRBJ1-4; 8 bases fit TRBD1. V lost 5 bases to trimming and J lost 7 bases; unmatched junction nucleotides: 6. CDR3 length: 14 amino acids. The germline CDR1 and CDR2 sequences are MNHEY and SVGAGI. This CDR3 is CASSRTGGSEKLFF. CDR3 DNA: TGTGCCAGCAGTAGAACAGGGGGTAGTGAAAAACTGTTTTTT.

This clonotype occurred many times. V usage is TRBV5-1 and J usage is TRBJ2-1, with 10 bases lining up with TRBD2. The V and J ends lost 4 bases and 3 bases, in that order; junction bases with no gene match: 4. Per germline, CDR1 SGHRS and CDR2 YFSETQ. This CDR3 is built from 15 residues. CDR3: CASSVVAGGYNEQFF. In DNA form, the CDR3 reads TGCGCCAGCAGCGTCGTAGCGGGGGGCTACAATGAGCAGTTCTTC.

This clonotype was picked up many times. The chain links TRBV5-1 to TRBJ1-1; D not certain. Deletions cut 5 bases from V and 0 bases from J, with 8 bases between. The CDR3 is made up of 13 amino acids. CDR1 is SGHRS, CDR2 YFSETQ, per germline. The CDR3 protein is CASSYSMNTEAFF. Here the CDR3 DNA reads TGCGCCAGCAGTTATTCGATGAACACTGAAGCTTTCTTT.

This clonotype has a handful of counts. V gene TRBV27 combines with J gene TRBJ1-1; a possible D gene is TRBD1 (5 bases). Trimming stripped 7 bases from V and 7 bases from J, with 10 bases between. The CDR3 contains 11 residues. Germline loops: CDR1 MNHEY, CDR2 SMNVEV (reference sequence). CDR3 loop: CASIWTHEAFF. In nucleotides, the CDR3 is TGTGCCAGCATATGGACACATGAAGCTTTCTTT.

This clonotype was detected many times. J is TRBJ2-3 and V is TRBV5-1; D might be TRBD1 (6 bases). This CDR3 spans 15 amino acids. The germline V gene encodes CDR1 SGHRS and CDR2 YFSETQ. V shed 7 bases and J shed 4 bases, with 19 bases lying between them. The CDR3 protein is CASLKGGGHADTQYF. CDR3 DNA sequence: TGCGCCAGCCTTAAGGGTGGGGGCCATGCAGATACGCAGTATTTT.

This clonotype was seen ten or more times. The chain carries TRBV28 and TRBJ2-3; TRBD2 matches at 8 bases. Germline loops: CDR1 MDHEN, CDR2 SYDVKM. V dropped 4 bases and J dropped 5; count of bases not matched to a gene: 5. The CDR3 covers 14 residues. In DNA, the CDR3 is TGTGCCAGCAGTTCGGGGGGGCCTCGAGATACGCAGTATTTT. Amino acid sequence: CASSSGGPRDTQYF.

This clonotype was seen at least ten times. V is TRBV20-1 and J is TRBJ2-5, with TRBD1 as a possible D gene (6 bases). Germline V gene sequence: CDR1 DFQATT, CDR2 SNEGSKA (reference sequence). With 3 bases removed from V and 3 bases from J, the gap between germline ends came to 11 bases. The CDR3 totals 13 residues. CDR3 loop: CSARGTPKETQYF. DNA for the CDR3: TGCAGTGCTAGGGGGACACCTAAAGAGACCCAGTACTTC.

The table lists this clonotype with many counts. CDR3 amino acids: CASSDGHTTGELFF. In nucleotides, the CDR3 is TGCGCCAGCAGCGACGGACACACCACCGGGGAGCTGTTTTTT. The rearrangement uses TRBV5-1 and TRBJ2-2; perhaps TRBD1 as D (5 bases). The germline CDR1 and CDR2 sequences are SGHRS and YFSETQ. The CDR3 contains 14 residues. Deletions cut 4 bases from V and 4 bases from J, with 11 bases between.

This clonotype was detected ten times or more. This chain joins TRBV29-1 and TRBJ2-3, with D possibly being TRBD2 (6 bases). Germline lookup yields CDR1 SQVTM and CDR2 ANQGSEA. CDR3 length equals 15 residues. Trimming left V 0 bases short and J 3 bases short, with 13 bases between. The CDR3 DNA reads TGCAGCGTTGAAGATCGCGGGGATTTAACAGATACGCAGTATTTT. It translates to CSVEDRGDLTDTQYF.

This clonotype was seen repeatedly, ten times or more. This sequence joins TRBV5-4 and TRBJ2-7, with D tentatively TRBD1 (6 bases). From germline, CDR1 is SGHNT and CDR2 YYREEE (reference sequence). The CDR3 has 15 amino acids. Trimming took 5 bases from V and 3 from J, leaving 18 bases between them. The CDR3 sequence is CASSTQGNVIYEQYV. The CDR3 nucleotides read TGTGCCAGCAGTACCCAGGGGAATGTAATCTACGAGCAGTACGTC.